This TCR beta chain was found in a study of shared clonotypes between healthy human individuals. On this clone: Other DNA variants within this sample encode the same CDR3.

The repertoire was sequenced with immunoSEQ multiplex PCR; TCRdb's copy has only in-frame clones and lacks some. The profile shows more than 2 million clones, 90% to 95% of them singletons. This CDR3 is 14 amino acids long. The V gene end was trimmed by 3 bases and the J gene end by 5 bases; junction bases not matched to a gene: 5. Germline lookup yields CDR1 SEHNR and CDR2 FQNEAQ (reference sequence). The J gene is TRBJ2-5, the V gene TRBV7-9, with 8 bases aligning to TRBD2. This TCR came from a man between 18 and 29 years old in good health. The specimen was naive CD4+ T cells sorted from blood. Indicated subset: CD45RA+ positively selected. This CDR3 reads CASSFLSGGETQYF. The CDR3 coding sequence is TGTGCCAGCAGCTTTTTATCGGGAGGGGAGACCCAGTACTTC.